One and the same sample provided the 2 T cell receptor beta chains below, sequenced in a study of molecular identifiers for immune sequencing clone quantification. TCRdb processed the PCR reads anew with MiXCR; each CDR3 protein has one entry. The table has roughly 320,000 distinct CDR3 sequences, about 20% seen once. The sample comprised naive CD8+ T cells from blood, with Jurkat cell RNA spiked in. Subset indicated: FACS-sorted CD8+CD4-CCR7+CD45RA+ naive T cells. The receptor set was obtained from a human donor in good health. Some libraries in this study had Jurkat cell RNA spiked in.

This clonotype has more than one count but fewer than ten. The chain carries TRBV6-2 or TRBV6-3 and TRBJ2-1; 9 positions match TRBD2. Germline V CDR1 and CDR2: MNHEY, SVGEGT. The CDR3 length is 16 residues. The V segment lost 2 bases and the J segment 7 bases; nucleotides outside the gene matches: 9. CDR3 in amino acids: CASSYPPGTSINEQFF. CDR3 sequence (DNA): TGTGCCAGCAGTTACCCCCCCGGGACTAGCATTAATGAGCAGTTCTTC.

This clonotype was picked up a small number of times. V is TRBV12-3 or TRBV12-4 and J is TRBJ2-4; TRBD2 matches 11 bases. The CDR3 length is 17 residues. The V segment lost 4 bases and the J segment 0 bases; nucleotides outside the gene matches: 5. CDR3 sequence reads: CASSSGTSGLAKNIQYF. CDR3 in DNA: TGTGCCAGCAGTTCCGGGACTAGCGGATTAGCCAAAAACATTCAGTACTTC.